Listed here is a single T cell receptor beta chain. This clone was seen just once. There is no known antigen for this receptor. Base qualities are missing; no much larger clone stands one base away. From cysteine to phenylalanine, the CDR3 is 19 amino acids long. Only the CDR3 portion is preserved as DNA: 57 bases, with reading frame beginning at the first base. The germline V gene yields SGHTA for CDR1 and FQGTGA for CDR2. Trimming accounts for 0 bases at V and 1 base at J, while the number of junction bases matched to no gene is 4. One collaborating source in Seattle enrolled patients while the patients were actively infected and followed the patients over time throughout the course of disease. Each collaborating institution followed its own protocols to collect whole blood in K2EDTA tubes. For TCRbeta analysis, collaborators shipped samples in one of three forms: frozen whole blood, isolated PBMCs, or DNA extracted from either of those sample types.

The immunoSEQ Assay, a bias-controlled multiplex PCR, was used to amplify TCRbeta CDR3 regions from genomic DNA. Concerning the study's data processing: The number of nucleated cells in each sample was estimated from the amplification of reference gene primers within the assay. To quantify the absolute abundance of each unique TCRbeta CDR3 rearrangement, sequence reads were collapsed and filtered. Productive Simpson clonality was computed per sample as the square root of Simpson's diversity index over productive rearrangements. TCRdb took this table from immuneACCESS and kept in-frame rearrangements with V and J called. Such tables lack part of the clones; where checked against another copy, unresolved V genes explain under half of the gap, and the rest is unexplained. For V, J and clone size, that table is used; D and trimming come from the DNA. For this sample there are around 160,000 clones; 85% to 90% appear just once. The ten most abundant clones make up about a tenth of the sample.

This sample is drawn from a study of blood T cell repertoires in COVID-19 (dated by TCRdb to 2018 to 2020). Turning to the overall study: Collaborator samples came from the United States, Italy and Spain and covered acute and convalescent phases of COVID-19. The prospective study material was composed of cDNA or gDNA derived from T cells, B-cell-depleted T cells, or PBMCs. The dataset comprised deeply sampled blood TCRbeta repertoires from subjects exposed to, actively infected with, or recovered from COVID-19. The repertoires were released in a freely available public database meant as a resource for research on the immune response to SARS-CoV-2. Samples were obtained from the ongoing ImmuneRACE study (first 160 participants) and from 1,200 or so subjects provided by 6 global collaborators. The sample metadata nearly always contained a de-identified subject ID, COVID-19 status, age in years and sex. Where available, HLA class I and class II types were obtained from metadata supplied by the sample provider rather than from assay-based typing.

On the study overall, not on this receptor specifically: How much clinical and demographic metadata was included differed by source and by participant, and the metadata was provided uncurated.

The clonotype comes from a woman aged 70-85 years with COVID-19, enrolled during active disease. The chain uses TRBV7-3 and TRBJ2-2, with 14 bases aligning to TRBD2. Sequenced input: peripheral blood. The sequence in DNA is TGTGCCAGCAGCTTAACGGGGACTAGCGGGGGCCGGAACACCGGGGAGCTGTTTTTT. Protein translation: CASSLTGTSGGRNTGELFF.